Below, 15 T cell receptor beta chains from the same sample are listed, as sequenced in a study of T cells in Graves' hyperthyroidism and ophthalmopathy. Researchers amplified the TCR beta CDR3 regions from RNA transcripts. The primer set for the first-round RT-PCR of the TCR CDR3 was HTBI. One entry per CDR3 protein results from TCRdb running MiXCR on the multiplex PCR reads. Of about 300,000 distinct CDR3 sequences listed, roughly 18% are singletons. The specimen sequenced was blood. The receptors originated from a man aged 50 or older with Graves' ophthalmopathy.

This clonotype was counted at least ten times. The chain links TRBV28 to TRBJ2-7, with D tentatively TRBD1 (6 bases). The CDR3 consists of 12 residues. V was pared by 6 bases and J by 5 bases, with 11 bases between. Germline lookup yields CDR1 MDHEN and CDR2 SYDVKM. The CDR3 nucleotides read TGTGCCAGCAGGGGGAACAGGGACGAGCAGTACTTC. Amino acid sequence: CASRGNRDEQYF.

This clonotype showed up many times. The chain carries TRBV7-2 and TRBJ2-1, with TRBD1 identical over 12 bases. Trimming took 6 bases from V and 9 from J; bases not matched to a gene: 12. This CDR3 spans 16 amino acids. Per germline, CDR1 SGHTA and CDR2 FQGNSA. The CDR3, as DNA: TGTGCCAGCAGTGGATCAAGGGGACAGGGGGCTAGTGAGCAGTTCTTC. Its protein product is CASSGSRGQGASEQFF.

This clonotype was detected a few times. The chain joins TRBV10-3 to TRBJ2-1; 7 nucleotides line up with TRBD1. The CDR3 has 14 residues. Unmatched junction bases numbered 6, after V lost 5 bases and J lost 5 bases. Germline V CDR1 and CDR2: ENHRY, SYGVKD. The CDR3 loop is CAISTGAENNEQFF. CDR3 nucleotide sequence: TGTGCCATCAGTACAGGGGCCGAGAACAATGAGCAGTTCTTC.

A few counts support this clonotype. The DNA of the CDR3 is TGTGCCAGCAGTCCCCAAGGGGCGGTCAGCTCCTACGAGCAGTACTTC. Encoded protein: CASSPQGAVSSYEQYF. The gene calls are TRBV28 and TRBJ2-7, with a tentative D call TRBD1 (5 bases). Germline V gene lookup returns CDR1 MDHEN and CDR2 SYDVKM. The CDR3 extends over 16 amino acids. V was trimmed by 5 bases and J by 0 bases, leaving 17 bases between them. The whole variable domain, filled in from reference TRBV28 and TRBJ2-7, reads DVKVTQSSRYLVKRTGEKVFLECVQDMDHENMFWYRQDPGLGLRLIYFSYDVKMKEKGDIPEGYSVSREKKERFSLILESASTNQTSMYLCASSPQGAVSSYEQYFGPGTRLTVT.

The table lists this clonotype with a few counts. The rearrangement links TRBV9 to TRBJ1-5, with D unresolved. CDR3 length equals 15 residues. Deletions cut 0 bases from V and 5 bases from J, with 12 bases between. Germline V CDR1 and CDR2: SGDLS, YYNGEE. As DNA, the CDR3 is TGTGCCAGCAGCGTAGGGTGGCAAGTCTATCAGCCCCAGCATTTT. It specifies CASSVGWQVYQPQHF.

The CDR3 DNA sequence: TGTGCCAGCAGCCCACACCCCGAAAAACTGTTTTTT. This gives the protein CASSPHPEKLFF. The chain couples TRBV3-1 to TRBJ1-4; D gene unclear. The V gene's germline CDR1 is LGHDT and CDR2 YNNKEL (reference sequence). The V and J ends lost 4 bases and 8 bases respectively, with 8 bases between them. The CDR3 has 12 residues.

This clonotype was counted a few times. The rearrangement links TRBV6-1 to TRBJ1-5, with D maybe TRBD1 (6 bases). The CDR3 loop spans 15 amino acids. Germline values: CDR1 MNHNS, CDR2 SASEGT. The ends were cut back, 6 bases at V and 0 bases at J, with 12 bases in the middle. CDR3: CASRPQGISNQPQHF. The CDR3, as DNA: TGTGCCAGCAGACCACAGGGAATTAGCAATCAGCCCCAGCATTTT.

This clonotype was detected many times. The chain uses TRBV5-5 and TRBJ2-1; 8 bases align to TRBD2. V lost 4 bases to trimming and J lost 4 bases; unmatched junction nucleotides: 10. This CDR3 has 16 amino acids. Germline V gene data show CDR1 as SGHKS and CDR2 as YYEKEE (reference sequence). The CDR3 DNA reads as TGTGCCAGCAGCGGGGAGACTAGCGCCTCGTACAATGAGCAGTTCTTC. It encodes CASSGETSASYNEQFF.

This clonotype has at least ten counts. The V and J genes are TRBV20-1 and TRBJ2-7; TRBD1 matches 9 bases. Trimming took 6 bases from V and 5 from J; bases not matched to a gene: 8. This CDR3 is built from 13 residues. In germline, CDR1 is DFQATT, CDR2 SNEGSKA (reference sequence). For the CDR3, the DNA is TGCAGTGCATTGGGACAGGGATCCCACGAGCAGTACTTC. This encodes CSALGQGSHEQYF.

This clonotype occurred many times. The V call is TRBV7-9, the J call TRBJ2-3, with TRBD1 matching over 8 bases. J was trimmed by 0 bases and V by 10 bases; bases with no gene match: 12. Germline V gene lookup returns CDR1 SEHNR and CDR2 FQNEAQ (reference sequence). CDR3 length: 16 amino acids. CDR3 sequence: CATPGGQKISTDTQYF. In nucleotides, the CDR3 is TGTGCCACCCCAGGGGGCCAGAAAATTAGCACAGATACGCAGTATTTT.

The chain couples TRBV7-9 to TRBJ1-5, with D maybe TRBD1 (5 bases). This CDR3 comprises 13 residues. Trimming took 6 bases from V and 4 from J, leaving 10 bases between them. Germline lookup yields CDR1 SEHNR and CDR2 FQNEAQ (reference sequence). The CDR3 loop is CASSGAANQPQHF. DNA for the CDR3: TGTGCCAGCAGTGGGGCGGCAAATCAGCCCCAGCATTTT.

V gene TRBV5-1 combines with J gene TRBJ1-6; a possible D gene is TRBD1 (5 bases). CDR1 is SGHRS, CDR2 YFSETQ, per germline. V was shortened by 2 bases and J by 7 bases, with 10 bases between the two germline ends. The CDR3 consists of 14 residues. The CDR3, as DNA: TGCGCCAGCAGCTTCGGGGCCCAGAATTCACCCCTCCACTTT. Its translation is CASSFGAQNSPLHF.

The chain is built from TRBV9 and TRBJ2-7; D perhaps matches TRBD2 (5 bases). The V gene's germline CDR1 is SGDLS and CDR2 YYNGEE. CDR3 length: 15 residues. Trimming shortened V by 3 bases and J by 5 bases, and 18 bases separated the two germline ends. The DNA of the CDR3 is TGTGCCAGCAGCGCCCGCCCCGGAGGTCCCAACGAGCAGTACTTC. Translating gives CASSARPGGPNEQYF.

This clonotype was seen repeatedly, ten times or more. This chain links TRBV30 with TRBJ2-7; D perhaps matches TRBD1 (6 bases). This CDR3 has 11 residues. CDR1 GTSNPN and CDR2 SVGIG come from the germline V gene (reference sequence). The V and J ends lost 5 bases and 5 bases respectively, with 10 bases between them. This CDR3 reads CAWGTRNEQYF. The CDR3 DNA reads TGTGCCTGGGGGACACGGAACGAGCAGTACTTC. Full variable domain (rest looked up from reference TRBV30 and TRBJ2-7): SQTIHQWPATLVQPVGSPLSLECTVEGTSNPNLYWYRQAAGRGLQLLFYSVGIGQISSEVPQNLSASRPQDRQFILSSKKLLLSDSGFYLCAWGTRNEQYFGPGTRLTVT.

This clonotype came up many times. The chain uses TRBV12-3 or TRBV12-4 and TRBJ2-1; the match to TRBD2 covers 8 bases. This CDR3 contains 13 residues. With V trimmed by 5 bases and J by 9 bases, 6 bases remained unmatched. CDR3 in amino acids: CASSPGLAGEQFF. The CDR3 DNA sequence: TGTGCCAGCAGTCCTGGACTAGCCGGTGAGCAGTTCTTC.